These 18 T cell receptor beta chains came from one sample sequenced in a study of T-cell memory formation after mild COVID-19. TCRdb reanalysed the 5' RACE reads using MiXCR and keeps one entry per CDR3 protein. The sample holds 270,000 or so distinct CDR3 sequences; under 20% are singletons and the top ten take more than 20%. The sample comprised PBMCs or a T cell subset sorted from them (not recorded which). All receptors derive from a man aged 18-30 years who had mild COVID-19 (a few samples of this study predate the infection). Cell type and time point are not known.

The J gene is TRBJ1-5, the V gene TRBV5-1, with 7 bases matching TRBD1. Germline-derived CDR1 and CDR2 are SGHRS and YFSETQ. CDR3 length equals 14 residues. Trimming removed 2 bases from V and 5 bases from J; junction bases left unmatched: 4. DNA of the CDR3: TGCGCCAGCAGCTTACAGGGGCCCCATCAGCCCCAGCATTTT. This sequence encodes CASSLQGPHQPQHF.

This clonotype was recorded at least ten times. The rearrangement joins TRBV7-9 to TRBJ1-1, with TRBD1 as a possible D gene (6 bases). With 0 bases removed from V and 7 bases from J, the gap between germline ends came to 12 bases. CDR1 is SEHNR, CDR2 FQNEAQ, per germline (reference sequence). The CDR3 totals 14 residues. The CDR3 coding sequence is TGTGCCAGCAGCTTAGCAGCCAGGGGACGTGAAGCTTTCTTT. It yields the protein CASSLAARGREAFF.

This chain links TRBV6-5 with TRBJ1-2, with TRBD1 matching over 9 bases. This CDR3 is 14 amino acids long. Losses at the gene ends were 6 bases for V and 5 bases for J; bases not matched to a gene: 7. CDR1 is MNHEY, CDR2 SVGAGI, per germline. The CDR3 DNA reads TGTGCCAGCAGACTGGGACAGGGTGTATATGGCTACACCTTC. Protein: CASRLGQGVYGYTF.

This clonotype was recorded a few times. The J gene is TRBJ2-3, the V gene TRBV10-2, with TRBD2 as a possible D gene (6 bases). Germline lookup yields CDR1 WSHSY and CDR2 SAAADI. The V end lost 4 bases, the J end lost 6 bases, and 20 bases lay between the germline ends. This CDR3 has 16 residues. CDR3 sequence (DNA): TGCGCCAGCAGTGGCCAGCGGGCCGGTGGAGGGGATACGCAGTATTTT. Encoded protein: CASSGQRAGGGDTQYF.

A few counts support this clonotype. V is TRBV20-1 and J is TRBJ2-7; TRBD1 is a possible D gene (6 bases). This CDR3 has 15 residues. V lost 0 bases, J lost 4 bases, and 16 bases lay in between. Germline loops: CDR1 DFQATT, CDR2 SNEGSKA (reference sequence). CDR3 sequence: CSARDSGQGFYEQYF. The CDR3 DNA follows: TGCAGTGCTAGAGATTCCGGGCAGGGGTTTTACGAGCAGTACTTC.

This sequence joins TRBV11-2 and TRBJ2-4, with D uncertain. The CDR3 covers 16 residues. Germline V gene data show CDR1 as SGHAT and CDR2 as FQNNGV. Trimming shortened V by 3 bases and J by 0 bases, and 12 bases separated the two germline ends. The CDR3 DNA sequence: TGTGCCAGCAGCTTCGCCCACGATTTAGCCAAAAACATTCAGTACTTC. Its protein is CASSFAHDLAKNIQYF.

This clonotype was observed a handful of times. V usage is TRBV2 and J usage is TRBJ2-7; no clear D gene. Germline loops: CDR1 SNHLY, CDR2 FYNNEI. The CDR3 sequence is 14 residues long. Trimming left V 5 bases short and J 2 bases short, with 13 bases between. The CDR3 region has the DNA TGTGCCAGCAGTCCTTACATTAACGCCTACGAGCAGTACTTC. Its protein is CASSPYINAYEQYF.

This clonotype was seen many times. The chain has TRBV12-3 or TRBV12-4 and TRBJ1-5; unclear D gene. Deletions cut 5 bases from V and 4 bases from J, with 15 bases between. The CDR3 covers 15 residues. The CDR3 region is CASSPRFSGNQPQHF. Here the CDR3 DNA reads TGTGCCAGCAGTCCCCGTTTTTCAGGTAATCAGCCCCAGCATTTT.

This clonotype came up many times. This rearrangement joins TRBV4-1 to TRBJ2-1; D ambiguous. Germline values: CDR1 MGHRA, CDR2 YSYEKL. Deletions cut 4 bases from V and 9 bases from J, with 16 bases between. This CDR3 region has 14 residues. For the CDR3, the DNA is TGCGCCAGCAGCCGACCCATGCAGGCCGGTGAGCAGTTCTTC. Residues: CASSRPMQAGEQFF.

The chain employs TRBV2 and TRBJ1-4; D not resolved. The CDR3 is 14 residues long. Per germline, CDR1 SNHLY and CDR2 FYNNEI. Trimming pared 3 bases from V and 6 bases from J, leaving 11 bases between. CDR3 DNA sequence: TGTGCCAGCAGTGAGGGGAGACCCCATGAAAAACTGTTTTTT. It specifies CASSEGRPHEKLFF. The variable domain in full, completed from reference TRBV2 and TRBJ1-4, reads EPEVTQTPSHQVTQMGQEVILRCVPISNHLYFYWYRQILGQKVEFLVSFYNNEISEKSEIFDDQFSVERPDGSNFTLKIRSTKLEDSAMYFCASSEGRPHEKLFFGSGTQLSVL.

The V and J genes are TRBV20-1 and TRBJ2-7, with 10 bases identical to TRBD1. The CDR3 length is 13 residues. Germline values: CDR1 DFQATT, CDR2 SNEGSKA (reference sequence). After removal of 5 bases from V and 5 bases from J, the junction contained 6 bases not matched to a gene. For the CDR3, the DNA is TGCAGTGCTCCAATTGGGACAGGGGACGAGCAGTACTTC. Its translation is CSAPIGTGDEQYF.

The chain carries TRBV10-3 and TRBJ2-7; 7 nucleotides agree with TRBD1. This CDR3 is 12 amino acids long. V gave up 8 bases and J gave up 6 bases; unmatched junction bases: 7. Germline-derived CDR1 and CDR2 are ENHRY and SYGVKD. The CDR3 loop is CAIWDRVGEQYF. CDR3 DNA: TGTGCCATCTGGGACAGAGTGGGCGAGCAGTACTTC.

This clonotype was found a few times. This chain uses TRBV7-3 with TRBJ1-5; 7 nucleotides agree with TRBD1. Per germline, CDR1 SGHTA and CDR2 FQGTGA. Trimming at V came to 5 bases and at J to 7 bases, leaving 5 bases not matched to a gene. This CDR3 is built from 13 residues. The CDR3 DNA is TGTGCCAGCAGCCCCCGACAGGGCCAGCCCCAGCATTTT. This sequence encodes CASSPRQGQPQHF.

This clonotype was seen a handful of times. The J gene is TRBJ2-7, the V gene TRBV10-3; D could derive from TRBD1 or TRBD2 (5 bases each). The CDR3 is 15 amino acids. Germline CDR1 reads ENHRY; CDR2 reads SYGVKD. Trimming shortened V by 1 base and J by 0 bases, and 10 bases separated the two germline ends. Written as DNA, the CDR3 is TGTGCCATCAGTGAGTACTCAGGGAGCTCCTACGAGCAGTACTTC. Protein sequence: CAISEYSGSSYEQYF.

This chain uses TRBV7-6 with TRBJ1-5, with D hard to call. V lost 4 bases, J lost 6 bases, and 10 bases lay in between. Germline lookup yields CDR1 SGHVS and CDR2 FNYEAQ. CDR3 length: 13 amino acids. CDR3 sequence reads: CASSSQRGQPQHF. Here the CDR3 DNA reads TGTGCCAGCAGCTCACAGCGGGGTCAGCCCCAGCATTTT. The variable domain in full, completed from reference TRBV7-6 and TRBJ1-5, reads GAGVSQSPRYKVTKRGQDVALRCDPISGHVSLYWYRQALGQGPEFLTYFNYEAQQDKSGLPNDRFSAERPEGSISTLTIQRTEQRDSAMYRCASSSQRGQPQHFGDGTRLSIL.

This clonotype was observed at least ten times. J is TRBJ1-1 and V is TRBV6-2 or TRBV6-3; no firm D call. Trimming removed 2 bases at V and 2 bases at J, with 3 bases between. CDR3 length: 12 residues. Germline V CDR1 and CDR2: MNHEY, SVGEGT. The CDR3 nucleotides read TGTGCCAGCAGTTACAGAAACACTGAAGCTTTCTTT. Amino acids: CASSYRNTEAFF.

This clonotype was seen once. The V call is TRBV11-2, the J call TRBJ2-1; 15 bases map to TRBD2. V shed 0 bases and J 9 bases; nucleotides not matched to a gene: 3. The CDR3 is 16 amino acids. Germline values: CDR1 SGHAT, CDR2 FQNNGV. CDR3: CASSLDSGLAGGEQFF. As DNA, the CDR3 is TGTGCCAGCAGCTTAGATTCGGGACTAGCGGGGGGTGAGCAGTTCTTC.

The chain combines TRBV10-2 with TRBJ2-5, with no clear D. V shed 6 bases and J shed 3 bases, with 8 bases lying between them. CDR3 length: 12 residues. Germline CDR1 WSHSY, CDR2 SAAADI. The CDR3 coding sequence is TGCGCCAGCAGCGAACAAAAAGAGACCCAGTACTTC. As protein: CASSEQKETQYF.